This entry lists 18 T cell receptor beta chains sequenced from one sample in a study of blood T cell repertoires in COVID-19. Profiling relied on immunoSEQ multiplex PCR, and the TCRdb table lists in-frame clones only, not all of them. This table holds fewer than 250,000 clones, 84% found once. The sample taken for sequencing was peripheral blood. Receptors were obtained from a young man with active or convalescent COVID-19.

The rearrangement uses TRBV6-2 or TRBV6-3 and TRBJ1-1; possible D gene TRBD1, 5 bases. The CDR3 contains 15 residues. The germline V and J ends were trimmed by 6 bases and 4 bases, with 18 bases remaining between them. Germline V lookup: CDR1 MNHEY, CDR2 SVGEGT. CDR3 bases: TGTGCCAGCAGCCAAATCGGGGGGGGTGGCACTGAAGCTTTCTTT. This translates into CASSQIGGGGTEAFF.

This rearrangement joins TRBV6-2 or TRBV6-3 to TRBJ2-7; 7 bases agree with TRBD1. The length of the CDR3 is 15 residues. Germline lookup yields CDR1 MNHEY and CDR2 SVGEGT. The V and J ends lost 4 bases and 5 bases, in that order; junction bases with no gene match: 11. Written as DNA, the CDR3 is TGTGCCAGCAGTTCGATGACAGGGTGGGCCGACGAGCAGTACTTC. Its protein is CASSSMTGWADEQYF.

The gene calls are TRBV6-5 and TRBJ1-4, with TRBD1 matching 10 bases. The V gene end was trimmed by 5 bases and the J gene end by 6 bases; junction bases not matched to a gene: 3. The CDR3 runs 14 residues. CDR1 and CDR2 from the germline V gene are MNHEY and SVGAGI. Here the CDR3 DNA reads TGTGCCAGCAGTCGGGGACAGGGGCATGAAAAACTGTTTTTT. Encoded protein: CASSRGQGHEKLFF.

The chain has TRBV19 and TRBJ2-2, with D maybe TRBD2 (6 bases). The CDR3 contains 15 residues. V lost 3 bases, J lost 3 bases, and 11 bases lay in between. Germline V gives CDR1 LNHDA, CDR2 SQIVND (reference sequence). The CDR3 loop reads CASSIHRDYTGELFF. DNA of the CDR3: TGTGCCAGTAGTATTCACCGGGACTACACCGGGGAGCTGTTTTTT.

This clone showed up just once. V and J are TRBV6-5 and TRBJ2-7, with 8 bases lining up with TRBD1. V dropped 8 bases and J dropped 4; count of bases not matched to a gene: 13. The CDR3 contains 15 residues. CDR1 is MNHEY and CDR2 is SVGAGI in the germline V gene. CDR3 region: CASGSQGATPYEQYF. The CDR3 coding sequence is TGTGCCAGCGGCTCCCAGGGGGCGACCCCATACGAGCAGTACTTC.

The V gene is TRBV6-2 or TRBV6-3, the J gene TRBJ1-5; perhaps TRBD1 as D (6 bases). V was clipped by 5 bases and J by 9 bases, with 14 bases between them. This CDR3 comprises 13 residues. Looked up from germline, CDR1 is MNHEY and CDR2 is SVGEGT. CDR3: CASSDGTPPPQHF. CDR3 DNA sequence: TGTGCCAGCAGTGATGGGACACCGCCGCCCCAGCATTTT.

The genes are TRBV20-1 and TRBJ2-7; TRBD1 is a possible D gene (6 bases). CDR3 size: 10 residues. Trimming shortened V by 6 bases and J by 11 bases, and 14 bases separated the two germline ends. The V gene's germline CDR1 is DFQATT and CDR2 SNEGSKA (reference sequence). CDR3 loop: CSAPRQAEYF. Written as DNA, the CDR3 is TGCAGTGCCCCGAGACAGGCAGAGTACTTC.

The chain has TRBV5-1 and TRBJ2-7; possibly TRBD1 for D (6 bases). Germline CDR1 is SGHRS and CDR2 is YFSETQ. This CDR3 is built from 14 residues. Between the trimmed V and J ends, which lost 4 bases and 6 bases, there was a span of 17 bases. The CDR3 DNA follows: TGCGCCAGCAGCGAAGGACAGATACGAGGCGAGCAGTACTTC. Translation: CASSEGQIRGEQYF.

The chain recombines TRBV6-2 or TRBV6-3 with TRBJ2-1, with TRBD2 matching 8 bases. With V trimmed by 2 bases and J by 6 bases, 6 bases remained unmatched. CDR1 and CDR2 (germline): MNHEY, SVGEGT. This CDR3 region has 15 residues. CDR3 sequence: CASSYLLAGSNEQFF. CDR3 sequence (DNA): TGTGCCAGCAGTTACCTCCTAGCGGGTTCCAATGAGCAGTTCTTC.

This rearrangement joins TRBV7-2 to TRBJ2-2; D is perhaps TRBD1 (5 bases). The CDR3 is 13 amino acids. V lost 5 bases, J lost 5 bases, and 9 bases lay in between. CDR1 is SGHTA and CDR2 is FQGNSA in the germline V gene. CDR3 region: CASSTGQTGELFF. DNA of the CDR3: TGTGCCAGCAGCACAGGACAAACCGGGGAGCTGTTTTTT.

The chain employs TRBV7-2 and TRBJ1-1, with D unresolved. The V end lost 3 bases, the J end lost 5 bases, and 10 bases lay between the germline ends. The CDR3 is 13 residues long. In germline, CDR1 is SGHTA, CDR2 FQGNSA. The CDR3 reads CASSFGGGTEAFF. CDR3 sequence (DNA): TGTGCCAGCAGCTTCGGAGGCGGGACTGAAGCTTTCTTT.

The chain is built from TRBV6-5 and TRBJ2-1; 9 positions agree with TRBD2. From germline, CDR1 is MNHEY and CDR2 SVGAGI. CDR3 size: 16 residues. V shed 2 bases, J shed 8 bases, and the junction held 10 bases outside the gene matches. The CDR3 reads CASSYPGAGGTYEQFF. CDR3 DNA: TGTGCCAGCAGTTACCCAGGAGCGGGAGGTACCTATGAGCAGTTCTTC.

This rearrangement joins TRBV19 to TRBJ1-1; D not resolved. The V gene's germline CDR1 is LNHDA and CDR2 SQIVND (reference sequence). Trimming left V 3 bases short and J 3 bases short, with 5 bases between. The CDR3 is made up of 12 amino acids. For the CDR3, the DNA is TGTGCCAGTAGTATTCGAGACACTGAAGCTTTCTTT. Translation gives CASSIRDTEAFF. Using reference TRBV19 and TRBJ1-1 for the parts outside the CDR3, the full variable domain is DGGITQSPKYLFRKEGQNVTLSCEQNLNHDAMYWYRQDPGQGLRLIYYSQIVNDFQKGDIAEGYSVSREKKESFPLTVTSAQKNPTAFYLCASSIRDTEAFFGQGTRLTVV.

This clone has just one count. The chain couples TRBV19 to TRBJ1-1, with 9 nucleotides matching TRBD1. V shed 2 bases and J 1 base; nucleotides not matched to a gene: 8. Germline V gene lookup returns CDR1 LNHDA and CDR2 SQIVND (reference sequence). This CDR3 contains 17 residues. CDR3 bases: TGTGCCAGTAGTATACGTCTGGGGACAGGGAGGAACACTGAAGCTTTCTTT. Encoded protein: CASSIRLGTGRNTEAFF.

V gene TRBV9 combines with J gene TRBJ2-7, with 13 bases matching TRBD2. The V segment lost 3 bases and the J segment 7 bases; nucleotides outside the gene matches: 13. CDR3 length: 17 amino acids. The germline gives CDR1 SGDLS, CDR2 YYNGEE. CDR3 sequence: CASSAKPTSGGVGEQYF. DNA of the CDR3: TGTGCCAGCAGCGCCAAACCAACTAGCGGGGGGGTTGGTGAGCAGTACTTC.

The CDR3 sequence is CASEDRVFSGNQPQHF. In DNA form, the CDR3 reads TGTGCCAGCGAAGACAGGGTCTTCAGTGGCAATCAGCCCCAGCATTTT. The gene calls are TRBV9 and TRBJ1-5; 7 nucleotides align to TRBD1. V gave up 7 bases and J gave up 2 bases; unmatched junction bases: 12. The CDR3 spans 16 residues. CDR1 and CDR2 from the germline V gene are SGDLS and YYNGEE. The whole variable domain, filled in from reference TRBV9 and TRBJ1-5, reads DSGVTQTPKHLITATGQRVTLRCSPRSGDLSVYWYQQSLDQGLQFLIQYYNGEERAKGNILERFSAQQFPDLHSELNLSSLELGDSALYFCASEDRVFSGNQPQHFGDGTRLSIL.

The V gene is TRBV5-1, the J gene TRBJ2-4; a weak D match, TRBD1 (6 bases). Trimming removed 0 bases from V and 0 bases from J, with 10 bases in between. CDR1 SGHRS and CDR2 YFSETQ come from the germline V gene. CDR3 length: 16 amino acids. The CDR3 region is CASSLGATGAKNIQYF. CDR3 nucleotide sequence: TGCGCCAGCAGCTTGGGGGCGACAGGAGCCAAAAACATTCAGTACTTC. Based on the CDR3 plus reference TRBV5-1 and TRBJ2-4, the full variable domain is KAGVTQTPRYLIKTRGQQVTLSCSPISGHRSVSWYQQTPGQGLQFLFEYFSETQRNKGNFPGRFSGRQFSNSRSEMNVSTLELGDSALYLCASSLGATGAKNIQYFGAGTRLSVL.

The gene calls are TRBV16 and TRBJ1-4; D uncertain. The germline V gene has CDR1 KGHSY and CDR2 FQNENV. Deletions cut 8 bases from V and 7 bases from J, with 11 bases between. The CDR3 is 12 residues long. CDR3 loop: CASGRATEKLFF. In DNA, the CDR3 is TGTGCCAGCGGGAGGGCAACTGAAAAACTGTTTTTT.